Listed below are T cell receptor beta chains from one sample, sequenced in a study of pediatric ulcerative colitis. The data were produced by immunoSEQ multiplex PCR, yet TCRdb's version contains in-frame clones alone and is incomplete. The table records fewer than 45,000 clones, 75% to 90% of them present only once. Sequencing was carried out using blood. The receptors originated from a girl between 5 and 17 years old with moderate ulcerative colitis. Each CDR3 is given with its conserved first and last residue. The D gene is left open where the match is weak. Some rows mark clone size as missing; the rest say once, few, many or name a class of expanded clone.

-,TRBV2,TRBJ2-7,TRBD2,CASSERSSGAEQYF,TGTGCCAGCAGTGAAAGGTCTAGCGGGGCCGAGCAGTACTTC
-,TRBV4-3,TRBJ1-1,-,CASSPLGTSVAFF,TGCGCCAGCAGCCCCCTGGGGACATCGGTGGCTTTCTTT
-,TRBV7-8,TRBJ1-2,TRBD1,CASSLAVRTGGGGYTF,TGTGCCAGCAGCTTAGCCGTAAGGACAGGGGGTGGCGGCTACACCTTC
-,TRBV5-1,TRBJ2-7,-,CASSSTAYEQYF,TGCGCCAGCAGCTCCACAGCCTACGAGCAGTACTTC
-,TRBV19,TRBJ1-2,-,CASSLPPGAGDYGYTF,TGTGCCAGTAGTCTCCCCCCGGGGGCGGGGGACTATGGCTACACCTTC
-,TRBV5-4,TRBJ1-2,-,CASSFGNPYGYTF,TGTGCCAGCAGCTTCGGGAACCCCTATGGCTACACCTTC
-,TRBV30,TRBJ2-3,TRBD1,CAWRKADRVDTQYF,TGTGCCTGGAGAAAAGCCGACAGGGTTGATACGCAGTATTTT
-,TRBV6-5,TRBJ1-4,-,CASRPGPNNEKLFF,TGTGCCAGCAGACCGGGACCGAATAATGAAAAACTGTTTTTT
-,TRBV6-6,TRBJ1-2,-,CASSLTRDGGYTF,TGTGCCAGCAGCCTAACTCGGGACGGTGGCTACACCTTC
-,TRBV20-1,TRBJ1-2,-,CSARAGAHYTF,TGCAGTGCTAGAGCAGGGGCCCACTACACCTTC
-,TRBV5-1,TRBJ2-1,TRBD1,CASSGDPGQGLPNEQFF,TGCGCCAGCAGTGGGGACCCGGGACAGGGATTGCCCAATGAGCAGTTCTTC
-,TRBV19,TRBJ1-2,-,CASSMRQNNYGYTF,TGTGCCAGTAGTATGCGACAAAATAACTATGGCTACACCTTC
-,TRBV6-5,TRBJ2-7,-,CASSYRGFTYEQYF,TGTGCCAGCAGTTACAGGGGTTTTACCTACGAGCAGTACTTC
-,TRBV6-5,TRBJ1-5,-,CASSPHSNQPQHF,TGTGCCAGCAGTCCGCATAGCAATCAGCCCCAGCATTTT
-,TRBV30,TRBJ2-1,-,CAWKQAIYNEQFF,TGTGCCTGGAAACAGGCCATCTACAATGAGCAGTTCTTC
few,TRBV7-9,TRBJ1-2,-,CASSPSGNYGYTF,TGTGCCAGCAGCCCTTCCGGGAACTATGGCTACACCTTC
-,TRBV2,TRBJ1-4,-,CASNGGSTEKLFF,TGTGCCAGCAATGGGGGGTCGACCGAAAAACTGTTTTTT
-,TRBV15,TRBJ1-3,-,CATSRDQNSGNTIYF,TGTGCCACCAGCAGAGATCAAAACTCTGGAAACACCATATATTTT
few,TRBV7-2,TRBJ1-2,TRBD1,CASSNLRTGRANYGYTF,TGTGCCAGCAGTAACCTCAGGACAGGGAGGGCTAACTATGGCTACACCTTC
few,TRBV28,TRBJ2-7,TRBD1,CATKNRGFYEQYF,TGTGCCACCAAGAACAGGGGATTCTACGAGCAGTACTTC
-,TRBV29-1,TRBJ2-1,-,CSVGGNEQFF,TGCAGCGTGGGAGGAAATGAGCAGTTCTTC
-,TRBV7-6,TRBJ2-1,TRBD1,CASSPPPGQDNEQFF,TGTGCCAGCAGCCCCCCACCAGGACAGGACAATGAGCAGTTCTTC
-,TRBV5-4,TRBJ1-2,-,CASSLVGNHGYTF,TGTGCCAGCAGCTTGGTGGGGAACCATGGCTACACCTTC